Shown below are 13 T cell receptor beta chains from a single sample sequenced in a study of T cell responses to AZD1222 COVID-19 vaccine. TCRdb keeps only in-frame clones here, not all; method: immunoSEQ multiplex PCR. The sample yields approximately 28,000 clones, roughly 90% seen once. The source was peripheral blood, collected 28 days after the second AZD1222 dose. These receptors all come from an adult who received the AZD1222 COVID-19 vaccine.

The chain uses TRBV4-2 and TRBJ2-7, with D tentatively TRBD1 (5 bases). This CDR3 has 14 amino acids. V lost 6 bases and J 1 base, leaving 13 bases between the germline ends. Germline V lookup: CDR1 LGHNA, CDR2 YNFKEQ. Written as DNA, the CDR3 is TGTGCCAGCAGGCTTTCGACAGTATCCTACGAGCAGTACTTC. Its translation: CASRLSTVSYEQYF.

The chain is built from TRBV6-2 or TRBV6-3 and TRBJ2-7; D gene unclear. This CDR3 spans 13 amino acids. Germline V gene sequence: CDR1 MNHEY, CDR2 SVGEGT. V was cut by 4 bases and J by 6 bases, with 13 bases left in between. The CDR3 loop is CASSSQYLGEQYF. CDR3 in DNA: TGTGCCAGCAGTTCCCAGTATCTAGGCGAGCAGTACTTC.

V and J are TRBV21-1 and TRBJ1-3; the table assigns TRBD1, which was not confirmed against the DNA. TRBV21-1 is an annotated pseudogene. This CDR3 is 19 amino acids long. This CDR3 reads CASSKAVIVAGNSGNTIYF. In DNA form, the CDR3 reads TGTGCCAGCAGCAAAGCTGTCATCGTAGCAGGGAACTCTGGAAACACCATATATTTT.

CDR3 residues: CASRGQGASSGYTF. The CDR3 coding sequence is TGTGCCAGCAGAGGACAGGGGGCTAGCAGTGGCTACACCTTC. The chain joins TRBV6-5 to TRBJ1-2; 11 nucleotides align to TRBD1. There are 14 residues in the CDR3. Germline CDR1 and CDR2: MNHEY and SVGAGI. With V trimmed by 6 bases and J by 7 bases, 7 bases remained unmatched.

The chain combines TRBV9 with TRBJ1-1; D unclear. CDR1 is SGDLS and CDR2 is YYNGEE in the germline V gene. The CDR3 is 13 residues long. Trimming left V 0 bases short and J 0 bases short, with 3 bases between. The CDR3, as DNA: TGTGCCAGCAGCGTAGGCATGAACACTGAAGCTTTCTTT. This encodes CASSVGMNTEAFF.

In its sample, this clone was seen a few times. The V call is TRBV19, the J call TRBJ1-4; 9 bases map to TRBD1. The CDR3 is 15 residues long. The V gene's germline CDR1 is LNHDA and CDR2 SQIVND (reference sequence). After removal of 5 bases from V and 5 bases from J, the junction contained 6 bases not matched to a gene. CDR3 loop: CASSPTGTGNEKLFF. CDR3 coding DNA: TGTGCCAGTAGTCCAACCGGGACAGGGAATGAAAAACTGTTTTTT.

V and J are TRBV4-3 and TRBJ2-7; D ambiguous. There are 15 residues in the CDR3. Germline V gene sequence: CDR1 LGHNA, CDR2 YSLEER. The V end was cut by 0 bases, the J end by 1 base, with 10 bases between. The CDR3 spells CASSQDKLQSYEQYF. The CDR3 DNA follows: TGCGCCAGCAGCCAAGATAAATTACAGTCCTACGAGCAGTACTTC.

Only one count was recorded for this clone. The V and J genes are TRBV2 and TRBJ2-7, with TRBD2 identical over 11 bases. Germline V CDR1 and CDR2: SNHLY, FYNNEI. The CDR3 extends over 15 amino acids. V lost 7 bases and J lost 4; bases outside the gene matches: 9. The CDR3 DNA sequence: TGTGCCAGCACCAGAGGGACTAGCGGAGGTTACGAGCAGTACTTC. Encoded protein: CASTRGTSGGYEQYF. Drawing the rest from reference TRBV2 and TRBJ2-7, the complete variable domain is EPEVTQTPSHQVTQMGQEVILRCVPISNHLYFYWYRQILGQKVEFLVSFYNNEISEKSEIFDDQFSVERPDGSNFTLKIRSTKLEDSAMYFCASTRGTSGGYEQYFGPGTRLTVT.

The V and J genes are TRBV6-5 and TRBJ1-2, with 10 positions matching TRBD1. Looked up from germline, CDR1 is MNHEY and CDR2 is SVGAGI. The length of the CDR3 is 13 residues. V was clipped by 7 bases and J by 7 bases; unmatched bases: 6. The CDR3 DNA reads TGTGCCAGCAAACGACAGGGGGCGGGTGGCTACACCTTC. This codes for CASKRQGAGGYTF.

This clone was detected a few times. The rearrangement joins TRBV5-4 to TRBJ2-1; 9 bases agree with TRBD1. Germline V gene lookup returns CDR1 SGHNT and CDR2 YYREEE (reference sequence). Trimming took 6 bases from V and 7 from J; bases not matched to a gene: 11. The CDR3 length is 15 residues. The CDR3 protein is CASNARQGVRNEQFF. The CDR3 region has the DNA TGTGCCAGCAACGCGCGACAGGGGGTTAGGAATGAGCAGTTCTTC.

The rearrangement uses TRBV28 and TRBJ2-5; 7 bases match TRBD2. The CDR3 covers 16 residues. After removal of 3 bases from V and 4 bases from J, the junction contained 11 bases not matched to a gene. CDR1 is MDHEN, CDR2 SYDVKM, per germline. CDR3 DNA sequence: TGTGCCAGCAGTTTGGAGCGACTAGCCCACGGAGAGACCCAGTACTTC. Amino acid sequence: CASSLERLAHGETQYF.

The rearrangement uses TRBV5-1 and TRBJ2-2; 8 bases fit TRBD1. Trimming took 3 bases from V and 1 from J; bases not matched to a gene: 2. CDR3 length equals 15 residues. In germline, CDR1 is SGHRS, CDR2 YFSETQ. DNA for the CDR3: TGCGCCAGCAGCTACGGACAGGGGAACACCGGGGAGCTGTTTTTT. Its translation: CASSYGQGNTGELFF.

This sequence joins TRBV5-4 and TRBJ1-5; the match to TRBD1 covers 8 bases. The CDR3 loop spans 15 amino acids. Germline assignment: CDR1 SGHNT and CDR2 YYREEE (reference sequence). Losses at the gene ends were 4 bases for V and 4 bases for J; bases not matched to a gene: 7. The CDR3 DNA is TGTGCCAGCAGCCCCGGACAGGGTCATAATCAGCCCCAGCATTTT. Translating gives CASSPGQGHNQPQHF.